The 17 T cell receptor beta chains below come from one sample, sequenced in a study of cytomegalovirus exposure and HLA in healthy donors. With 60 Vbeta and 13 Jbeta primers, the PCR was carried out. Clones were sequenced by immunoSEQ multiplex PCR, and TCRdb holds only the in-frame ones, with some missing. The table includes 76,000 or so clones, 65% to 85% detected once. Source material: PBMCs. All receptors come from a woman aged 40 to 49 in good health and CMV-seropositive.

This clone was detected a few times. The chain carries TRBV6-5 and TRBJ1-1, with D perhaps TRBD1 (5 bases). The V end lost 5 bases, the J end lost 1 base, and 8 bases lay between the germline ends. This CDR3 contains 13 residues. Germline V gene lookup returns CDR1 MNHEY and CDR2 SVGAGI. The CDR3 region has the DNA TGTGCCAGCAGTATCCAGGGGAACACTGAAGCTTTCTTT. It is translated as CASSIQGNTEAFF.

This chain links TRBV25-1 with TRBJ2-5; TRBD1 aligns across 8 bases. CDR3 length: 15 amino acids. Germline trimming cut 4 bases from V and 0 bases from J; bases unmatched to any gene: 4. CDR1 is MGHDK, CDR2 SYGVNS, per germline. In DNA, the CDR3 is TGTGCCAGCAGTGTGACAGGGGAGTACCAAGAGACCCAGTACTTC. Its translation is CASSVTGEYQETQYF.

Here the CDR3 reads CASSDSRDGYTF. CDR3 DNA sequence: TGTGCCAGCAGTGACTCGAGGGATGGCTACACCTTC. The chain uses TRBV6-4 and TRBJ1-2; unclear D gene. CDR1 is MRHNA and CDR2 is SNTAGT in the germline V gene. Trimming took off 0 bases at V and 6 bases at J, with 5 bases between the two ends. This CDR3 has 12 residues.

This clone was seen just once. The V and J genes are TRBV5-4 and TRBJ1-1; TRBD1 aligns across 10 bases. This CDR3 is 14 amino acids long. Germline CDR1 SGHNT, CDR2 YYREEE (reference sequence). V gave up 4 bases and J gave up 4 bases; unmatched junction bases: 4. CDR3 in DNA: TGTGCCAGCAGCCTGGGGACAGGGGTCACTGAAGCTTTCTTT. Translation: CASSLGTGVTEAFF.

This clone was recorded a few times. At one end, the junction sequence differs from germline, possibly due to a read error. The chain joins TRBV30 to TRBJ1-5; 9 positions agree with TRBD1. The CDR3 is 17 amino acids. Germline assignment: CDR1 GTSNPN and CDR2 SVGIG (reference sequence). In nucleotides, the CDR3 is TGTGCCTCGAGTGCACAGGGGGCACTGGGGGGCAATCATCCCCAGCATTTT. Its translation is CASSAQGALGGNHPQHF.

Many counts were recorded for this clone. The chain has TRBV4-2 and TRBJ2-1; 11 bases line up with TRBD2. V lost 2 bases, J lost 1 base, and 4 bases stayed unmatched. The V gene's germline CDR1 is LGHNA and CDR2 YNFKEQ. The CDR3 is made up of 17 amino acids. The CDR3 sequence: CASSQFSSGGSYNEQFF. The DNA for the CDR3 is TGTGCCAGCAGCCAATTCTCTAGCGGGGGGTCCTACAATGAGCAGTTCTTC.

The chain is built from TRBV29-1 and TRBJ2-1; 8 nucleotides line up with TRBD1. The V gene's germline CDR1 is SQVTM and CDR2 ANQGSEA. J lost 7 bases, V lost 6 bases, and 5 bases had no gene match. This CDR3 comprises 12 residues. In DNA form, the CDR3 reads TGCAGCGTCGGACAGGGAGGTAATGAGCAGTTCTTC. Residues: CSVGQGGNEQFF.

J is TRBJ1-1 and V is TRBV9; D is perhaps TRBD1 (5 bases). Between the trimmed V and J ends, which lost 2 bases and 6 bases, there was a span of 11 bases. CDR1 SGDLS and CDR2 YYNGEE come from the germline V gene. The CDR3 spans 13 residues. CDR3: CASSVVQGSEAFF. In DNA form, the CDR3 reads TGTGCCAGCAGCGTCGTCCAGGGCTCTGAAGCTTTCTTT.

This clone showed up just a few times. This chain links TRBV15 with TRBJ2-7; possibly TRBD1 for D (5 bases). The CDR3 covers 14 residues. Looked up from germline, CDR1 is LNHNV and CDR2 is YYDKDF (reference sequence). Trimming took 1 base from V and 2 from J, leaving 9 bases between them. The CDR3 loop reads CATSRVQGTYEQYF. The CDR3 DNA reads TGTGCCACCAGCAGAGTCCAGGGTACCTACGAGCAGTACTTC.

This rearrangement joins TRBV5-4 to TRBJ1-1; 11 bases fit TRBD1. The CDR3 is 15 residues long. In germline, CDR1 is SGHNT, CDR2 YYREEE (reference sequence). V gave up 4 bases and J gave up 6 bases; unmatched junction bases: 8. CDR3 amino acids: CASSISGQGASEAFF. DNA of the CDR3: TGTGCCAGCAGCATCAGCGGACAGGGGGCATCTGAAGCTTTCTTT.

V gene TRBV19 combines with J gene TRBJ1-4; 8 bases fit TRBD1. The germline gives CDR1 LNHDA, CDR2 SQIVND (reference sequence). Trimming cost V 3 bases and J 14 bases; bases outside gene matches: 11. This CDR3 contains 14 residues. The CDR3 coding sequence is TGTGCCAGTAGTATTGGGGGGACAGGAGGTATGCTGTTTTTT. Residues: CASSIGGTGGMLFF.

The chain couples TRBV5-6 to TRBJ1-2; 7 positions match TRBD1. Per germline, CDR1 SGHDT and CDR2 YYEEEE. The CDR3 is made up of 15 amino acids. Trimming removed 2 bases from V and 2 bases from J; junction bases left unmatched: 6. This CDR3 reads CASSLRDRENYGYTF. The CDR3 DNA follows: TGTGCCAGCAGCTTAAGAGACAGGGAGAACTATGGCTACACCTTC.

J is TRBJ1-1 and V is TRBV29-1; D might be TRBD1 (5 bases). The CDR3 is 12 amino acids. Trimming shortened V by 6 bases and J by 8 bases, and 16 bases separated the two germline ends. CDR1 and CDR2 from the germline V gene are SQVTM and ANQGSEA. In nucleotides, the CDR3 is TGCAGCGTCTATGAAGTCTGGGGCGAAGCTTTCTTT. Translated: CSVYEVWGEAFF.

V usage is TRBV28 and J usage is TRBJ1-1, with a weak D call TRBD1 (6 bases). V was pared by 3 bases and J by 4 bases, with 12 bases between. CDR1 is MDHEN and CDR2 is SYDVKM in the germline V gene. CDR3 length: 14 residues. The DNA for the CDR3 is TGTGCCAGCAGTTTGGGGCAGGGGCTCACTGAAGCTTTCTTT. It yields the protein CASSLGQGLTEAFF.

DNA for the CDR3: TGTGCCAGCAGCCAAGACCACGGTCCTAACTATGGCTACACCTTC. It codes for CASSQDHGPNYGYTF. J is TRBJ1-2 and V is TRBV14; D not resolved. V was cut by 0 bases and J by 0 bases, with 8 bases left in between. Looked up from germline, CDR1 is SGHDN and CDR2 is FVKESK. CDR3 length: 15 residues.

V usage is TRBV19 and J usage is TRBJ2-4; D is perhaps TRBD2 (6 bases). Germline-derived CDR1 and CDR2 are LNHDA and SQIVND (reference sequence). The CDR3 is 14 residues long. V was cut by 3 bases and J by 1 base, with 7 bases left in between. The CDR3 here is CASSITSAKNIQYF. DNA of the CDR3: TGTGCCAGTAGTATCACTAGCGCCAAAAACATTCAGTACTTC.

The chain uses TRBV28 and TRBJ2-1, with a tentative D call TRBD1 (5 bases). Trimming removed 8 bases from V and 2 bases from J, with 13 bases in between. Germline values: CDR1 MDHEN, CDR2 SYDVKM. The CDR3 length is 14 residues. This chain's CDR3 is CASSKGVPYNEQFF. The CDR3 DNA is TGTGCCAGCTCGAAAGGGGTTCCCTACAATGAGCAGTTCTTC. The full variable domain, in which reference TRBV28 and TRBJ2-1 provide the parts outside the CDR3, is DVKVTQSSRYLVKRTGEKVFLECVQDMDHENMFWYRQDPGLGLRLIYFSYDVKMKEKGDIPEGYSVSREKKERFSLILESASTNQTSMYLCASSKGVPYNEQFFGPGTRLTVL.